This TCR beta chain was profiled in a study of Tregs in tolerant kidney transplant recipients (dated by TCRdb to between 2017 and 2020). In terms of the full investigation: The study applied TCRbeta sequencing to find donor-specific regulatory T cells before combined kidney and bone marrow transplantation and then followed those same cells after transplant. Several methods of expanding Tregs specific for an allogeneic donor were compared by TCRbeta repertoire sequencing in a few healthy controls. General conclusions and limits of the study: Biological reproducibility was not directly addressed, though technical replication error appeared minimal. Expanding Tregs with activated donor B cells appeared to identify the most biologically relevant and donor-specific TCRbeta repertoire. Because only a small number of patients were included, the study had limitations, and the results will need to be validated in larger populations as well as under other immunosuppression protocols.

Points on this clone: Its antigen remains undetermined. Base qualities are not at hand, and no much larger clone is one base apart.

Unstimulated Tregs (CD4+CD25+CD127-), CD4+ non-Tregs (CD4+CD25-), CD4 and CD8 cells were FACS-sorted from thawed PBMCs. Healthy control blood was obtained either as purchased buffy coats or from healthy volunteers. Healthy control blood was processed to PBMCs by Ficoll density gradient and cryopreserved, and patient PBMCs were collected before and after transplant. From cysteine to phenylalanine, the CDR3 is 16 amino acids long. Just CDR3 DNA is preserved here, 48 bases in frame from base 1. V is reduced by 4 bases and J by 2 bases, leaving a spacing of 13 bases between them. According to the germline V gene (reference sequence), CDR1 reads SGHKS and CDR2 reads YYEKEE. For TCRbeta CDR3 sequencing, genomic DNA was extracted from sorted cells using the QIAGEN DNeasy Blood and Tissue Kit. High-throughput TCRbeta CDR3 sequencing, which included PCR amplification with bias correction and internal controls, was done commercially through immunoSEQ. Concerning the study's data processing: Unique productive TCRbeta sequences were defined by CDR3 nucleotide sequence where primers matched, otherwise by CDR3 amino acid sequence with Vbeta and Jbeta genes. To correct for sorting error, sequences found in more than one sorted population at a frequency ratio of 2:1 or less were discarded, and the remaining shared sequences were assigned to the population with the higher frequency. A sequence was defined as donor-reactive if the sequence was expanded at least 5-fold in CFSE-low cells compared with unstimulated cells and had a frequency of at least 0.01% in CFSE-low cells. Repertoire divergence was quantified by Jensen-Shannon divergence using the top 100 TCRbeta sequences ranked by frequency. When a sample had multiple sequencing runs, each run was corrected for sorting error separately and the runs were then pooled. Entries here come from immuneACCESS through TCRdb and include only in-frame sequences with V and J called. Some clones fail to appear in such tables; in the studies checked, an unresolved V gene covers under half of the shortfall, and the cause of the remainder is unknown. The V and J calls and clone size come from that table; D and trimming were worked out from the DNA. Recorded for this sample are roughly 250,000 clones; 84% of them occurred a single time. The ten top clones hold roughly 0.67% of the sample.

What was sequenced was CD4+ T cells from blood. This chain is built from TRBV5-5 and TRBJ2-6; the D call is tentative, TRBD1 or TRBD2, as each matches 5 bases. The sequence was collected from a human donor in good health. CDR3 sequence: CASSTLRGTGANVLTF. The DNA reads TGTGCCAGCAGCACCCTGAGGGGAACTGGGGCCAACGTCCTGACTTTC.